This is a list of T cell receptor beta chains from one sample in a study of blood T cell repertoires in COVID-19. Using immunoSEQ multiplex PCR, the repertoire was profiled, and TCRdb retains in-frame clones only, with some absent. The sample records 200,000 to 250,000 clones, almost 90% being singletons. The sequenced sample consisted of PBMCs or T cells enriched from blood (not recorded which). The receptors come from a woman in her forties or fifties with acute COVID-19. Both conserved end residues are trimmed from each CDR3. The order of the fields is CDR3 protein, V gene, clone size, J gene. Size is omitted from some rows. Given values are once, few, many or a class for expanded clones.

CDR3: ASARQGEATEAF
V: TRBV6-5
size: -
J: TRBJ1-1

CDR3: ASSLLAGGPSGQF
V: TRBV7-9
size: -
J: TRBJ2-1

CDR3: ASSFVRTGDTNTYEQY
V: TRBV28
size: -
J: TRBJ2-7

CDR3: ASMGAGGHNEQF
V: TRBV6-5
size: -
J: TRBJ2-1

CDR3: ASSLVTGDGYT
V: TRBV7-9
size: -
J: TRBJ1-2

CDR3: SVEELNMMAGGGYEQY
V: TRBV29-1
size: -
J: TRBJ2-7

CDR3: ASSTPGTDSYEQY
V: TRBV28
size: -
J: TRBJ2-7

CDR3: ASSLRTVWHNEQF
V: TRBV28
size: -
J: TRBJ2-1

CDR3: ASSPPGHRAYEQY
V: TRBV27
size: -
J: TRBJ2-7

CDR3: ATRKTWYNEQF
V: TRBV24-1
size: -
J: TRBJ2-1

CDR3: ASSSRGPYEQY
V: TRBV28
size: -
J: TRBJ2-7

CDR3: ASSPGQGRGKNQPQH
V: TRBV7-2
size: -
J: TRBJ1-5

CDR3: ASSFPLAEKLF
V: TRBV7-9
size: -
J: TRBJ1-4

CDR3: ASSPFGVRSPLAGPYNEQF
V: TRBV7-3
size: -
J: TRBJ2-1

CDR3: ASSLIRASGELF
V: TRBV11-3
size: -
J: TRBJ2-2

CDR3: ASSTGTSGRGPGEQY
V: TRBV6-2/TRBV6-3
size: -
J: TRBJ2-7

CDR3: ASSRRSEETQY
V: TRBV27
size: -
J: TRBJ2-5

CDR3: ASSRYRGNEQF
V: TRBV5-1
size: -
J: TRBJ2-1

CDR3: ASSWTEYNEQF
V: TRBV2
size: -
J: TRBJ2-1

CDR3: ASSRGGLDTGELF
V: TRBV11-3
size: once
J: TRBJ2-2

CDR3: ASTAAGAADTQY
V: TRBV19
size: -
J: TRBJ2-3

CDR3: AWRGRGLNPYNEQF
V: TRBV30
size: -
J: TRBJ2-1

CDR3: ASSLRTGGRNTIY
V: TRBV28
size: few
J: TRBJ1-3